A selection of T cell receptor beta chains follows, all from one sample in a study of T cell responses to AZD1222 COVID-19 vaccine. Sequencing used immunoSEQ multiplex PCR; TCRdb keeps in-frame clones, though not all of them. The sample lists 100,000 to 150,000 clones, roughly 91% occurring once. The sample here was peripheral blood, taken on day 0 of MenACWY control vaccination. The receptors here all came from an adult in good health. Each CDR3 is given with its conserved first and last residue. D genes are given only for firm matches. For some rows the clone size is stated as once, few or many, or as a class when expanded; others skip it.

v_call	clone_size	d_call	j_call	cdr3_nt	cdr3_aa
TRBV5-1	.	.	TRBJ2-1	TGCGCCAGCAGCTTCTCGGACGTGATAGAACGTCCGAAGTCAACCTACAATGAGCAGTTCTTC	CASSFSDVIERPKSTYNEQFF
TRBV5-6	once	TRBD2	TRBJ2-3	TGTGCCAGCAGGTCCGGGACTAGCGCCCCAGATACGCAGTATTTT	CASRSGTSAPDTQYF
TRBV24-1	.	.	TRBJ2-3	TGTGCCACCAGTGGGGACTTTGGCACAGATACGCAGTATTTT	CATSGDFGTDTQYF
TRBV30	few	TRBD1	TRBJ1-6	TGTGCCTGGAGTGCGGGACAGGGGGAGTATTCACCCCTCCACTTT	CAWSAGQGEYSPLHF
TRBV7-3	.	.	TRBJ2-1	TGTGCCAGCAGCCCCACGGGGAATGAGCAGTTCTTC	CASSPTGNEQFF
TRBV7-8	few	.	TRBJ1-1	TGTGCCAGCAGCTTAGCGCGAATCACGAAACCGAACACTGAAGCTTTCTTT	CASSLARITKPNTEAFF
TRBV5-6	.	TRBD1	TRBJ1-1	TGTGCCAGCAGCTCGACAGGGGGAATCACTGAAGCTTTCTTT	CASSSTGGITEAFF
TRBV6-5	.	.	TRBJ1-1	TGTGCCAGCAGTTCGAGCCGGGACAAGAACACTGAAGCTTTCTTT	CASSSSRDKNTEAFF
TRBV6-2/TRBV6-3	.	.	TRBJ2-7	TGTGCCAGCAGCAATACCTACGAGCAGTACTTC	CASSNTYEQYF
TRBV27	.	.	TRBJ2-1	TGTGCCAGCAGTTTTGGCTGGGGGAATGAGCAGTTCTTC	CASSFGWGNEQFF
TRBV4-1	.	TRBD1	TRBJ1-1	TGCGCCAGCAGCCAAGTTCCGGGACAGAGAAACACTGAAGCTTTCTTT	CASSQVPGQRNTEAFF
TRBV7-2	once	TRBD2	TRBJ2-1	TGTGCCAGCAGCTTAGCGCTAGTACTAGCGAGCGATGAGCAGTTCTTC	CASSLALVLASDEQFF
TRBV5-1	.	TRBD2	TRBJ2-5	TGCGCCAGCAGCTCGAGAGCGGGAGTACAAGAGACCCAGTACTTC	CASSSRAGVQETQYF